The next 8 T cell receptor beta chains were all read from a single sample in a study of shared clonotypes between healthy human individuals (TCRdb year 2020). The library was generated by the immunoSEQ multiplex PCR assay. In TCRdb, the immuneACCESS table is reduced to in-frame sequences with V and J assigned. These tables do not hold every clone; where another copy was compared, an unresolved V gene accounts for under half, and the others remain unexplained. The sample table shows some 1 million clones, and about 77% are seen once. The ten top clones hold approximately 1.5% of the sample. The sequenced sample was memory CD4+ T cells sorted from blood. What this sample's cell subset or site label stands for: CD45RA-negative fraction. Receptors were obtained from a man aged 18 to 35 in good health.

The chain combines TRBV23-1 with TRBJ2-5; possible D gene TRBD1, 6 bases. TRBV23-1 is assigned to the ORF class and has an uncertain function. The CDR3 sequence is 14 residues long. V gave up 6 bases and J gave up 4 bases, with 15 bases separating them. CDR3 DNA: TGCGCCAGCAGCGGACAGATGAGGGGAGAGACCCAGTACTTC. Its translation: CASSGQMRGETQYF.

The genes are TRBV5-4 and TRBJ1-2; unclear D gene. The CDR3 runs to 13 residues. Trimming removed 0 bases from V and 4 bases from J, with 7 bases in between. CDR1 and CDR2 (germline): SGHNT, YYREEE (reference sequence). The CDR3 sequence is CASSLEPSYGYTF. DNA for the CDR3: TGTGCCAGCAGCTTGGAACCGAGCTATGGCTACACCTTC.

With regard to this clone: A read error may account for a junction end that differs from germline. Other DNA sequences within the sample encode an identical CDR3. The chain links TRBV25-1 to TRBJ2-7; D may be TRBD2 (6 bases). The CDR3 has 15 amino acids. Germline values: CDR1 MGHDK, CDR2 SYGVNS. CDR3 amino acids: CASSEEVSGTYEQYF. The CDR3 nucleotides are TGCGCCAGCAGTGAAGAGGTTAGCGGAACCTACGAGCAGTACTTC.

This clone has only a few counts. V and J are TRBV5-4 and TRBJ1-2; a possible D gene is TRBD1 (5 bases). Trimming pared 5 bases from V and 6 bases from J, leaving 20 bases between. Germline V gene sequence: CDR1 SGHNT, CDR2 YYREEE (reference sequence). This CDR3 spans 15 amino acids. In nucleotides, the CDR3 is TGTGCCAGCAGAGACGTAGGGGAAAAGTATAATGGCTACACCTTC. This translates into CASRDVGEKYNGYTF.

This clone has more than one count but fewer than ten. The chain is built from TRBV27 and TRBJ2-7; tentatively, D is TRBD2 (6 bases). This CDR3 is built from 15 residues. The germline CDR1 and CDR2 sequences are MNHEY and SMNVEV (reference sequence). The germline V and J ends were trimmed by 4 bases and 4 bases, with 17 bases remaining between them. The CDR3 DNA reads as TGTGCCAGCAGTTCGATCGACGGGAGCTTATACGAGCAGTACTTC. It yields the protein CASSSIDGSLYEQYF.

CDR3 loop: CASSLATRQETQYF. For the CDR3, the DNA is TGTGCCAGCAGCTTAGCGACTAGACAAGAGACCCAGTACTTC. The chain has TRBV7-9 and TRBJ2-5, with D maybe TRBD2 (6 bases). Trimming removed 0 bases from V and 2 bases from J, with 7 bases in between. Germline CDR1 reads SEHNR; CDR2 reads FQNEAQ (reference sequence). The CDR3 covers 14 residues.

The rearrangement uses TRBV4-3 and TRBJ2-1, with D possibly being TRBD2 (5 bases). V was cut by 0 bases and J by 6 bases, with 9 bases left in between. CDR3 length: 14 residues. In germline, CDR1 is LGHNA, CDR2 YSLEER. CDR3 loop: CASSQEHRGNEQFF. Written as DNA, the CDR3 is TGCGCCAGCAGCCAAGAACATCGGGGCAATGAGCAGTTCTTC.

The chain links TRBV6-6 to TRBJ1-6, with D tentatively TRBD1 (5 bases). Germline CDR1 MNHNY, CDR2 SVGAGI (reference sequence). The CDR3 has 15 amino acids. V dropped 1 base and J dropped 10 bases, with 14 bases sitting between them. The CDR3, as DNA: TGTGCCAGCAGTTACTACCTCGGGGGAAACTCACCCCTCCACTTT. This codes for CASSYYLGGNSPLHF.